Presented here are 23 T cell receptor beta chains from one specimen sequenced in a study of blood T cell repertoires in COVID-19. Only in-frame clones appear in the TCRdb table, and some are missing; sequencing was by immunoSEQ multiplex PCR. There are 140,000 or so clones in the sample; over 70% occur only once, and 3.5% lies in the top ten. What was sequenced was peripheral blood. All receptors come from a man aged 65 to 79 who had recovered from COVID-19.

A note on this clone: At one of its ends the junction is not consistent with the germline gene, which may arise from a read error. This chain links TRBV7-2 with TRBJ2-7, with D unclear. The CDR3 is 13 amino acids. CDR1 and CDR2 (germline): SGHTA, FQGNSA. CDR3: CASNLDLRGEQYF. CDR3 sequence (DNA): TGTGCCAGCAACTTAGACCTCAGAGGCGAGCAGTACTTC.

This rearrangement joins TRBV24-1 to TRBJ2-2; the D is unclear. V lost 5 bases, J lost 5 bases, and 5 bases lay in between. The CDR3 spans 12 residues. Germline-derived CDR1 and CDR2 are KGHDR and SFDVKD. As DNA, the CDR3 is TGTGCCACCAGTGGCCGGACCGGGGAGCTGTTTTTT. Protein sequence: CATSGRTGELFF.

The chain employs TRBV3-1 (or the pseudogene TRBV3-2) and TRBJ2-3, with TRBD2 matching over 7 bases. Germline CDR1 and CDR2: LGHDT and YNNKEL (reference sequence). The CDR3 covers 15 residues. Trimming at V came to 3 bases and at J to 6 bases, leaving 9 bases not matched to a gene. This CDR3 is CASSHLAAGRDTQYF. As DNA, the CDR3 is TGTGCCAGCAGCCACCTAGCGGCTGGGAGGGATACGCAGTATTTT.

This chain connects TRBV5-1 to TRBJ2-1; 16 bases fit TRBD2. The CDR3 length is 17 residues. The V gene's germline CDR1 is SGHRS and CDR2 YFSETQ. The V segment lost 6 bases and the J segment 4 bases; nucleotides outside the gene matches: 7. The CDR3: CASIPGTSGRGYNEQFF. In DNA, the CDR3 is TGCGCCAGCATTCCCGGGACTAGCGGGAGGGGGTACAATGAGCAGTTCTTC.

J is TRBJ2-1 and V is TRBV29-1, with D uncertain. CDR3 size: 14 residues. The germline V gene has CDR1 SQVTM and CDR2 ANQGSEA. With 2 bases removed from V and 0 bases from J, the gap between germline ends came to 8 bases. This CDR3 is CSVESGTSYNEQFF. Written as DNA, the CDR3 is TGCAGCGTTGAATCCGGTACCTCCTACAATGAGCAGTTCTTC.

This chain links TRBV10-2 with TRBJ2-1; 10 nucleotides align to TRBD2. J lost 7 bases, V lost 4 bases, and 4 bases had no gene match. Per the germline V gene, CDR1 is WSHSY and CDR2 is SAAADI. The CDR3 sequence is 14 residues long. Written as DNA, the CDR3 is TGCGCCAGCAGTGCTAGCGGGAGTGGGAATGAGCAGTTCTTC. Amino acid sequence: CASSASGSGNEQFF.

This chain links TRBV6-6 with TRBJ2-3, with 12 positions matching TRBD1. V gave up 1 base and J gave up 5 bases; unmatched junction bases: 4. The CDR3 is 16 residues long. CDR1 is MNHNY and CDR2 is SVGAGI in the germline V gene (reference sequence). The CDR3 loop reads CASSYWGTGGEDTQYF. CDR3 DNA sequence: TGTGCCAGCAGTTACTGGGGGACAGGGGGCGAAGATACGCAGTATTTT.

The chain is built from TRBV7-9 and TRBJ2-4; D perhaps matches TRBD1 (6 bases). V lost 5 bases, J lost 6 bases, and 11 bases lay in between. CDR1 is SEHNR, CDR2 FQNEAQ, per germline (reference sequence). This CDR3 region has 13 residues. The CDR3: CASSQDSLNIQYF. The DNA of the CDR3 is TGTGCCAGCAGCCAGGACAGCTTAAACATTCAGTACTTC.

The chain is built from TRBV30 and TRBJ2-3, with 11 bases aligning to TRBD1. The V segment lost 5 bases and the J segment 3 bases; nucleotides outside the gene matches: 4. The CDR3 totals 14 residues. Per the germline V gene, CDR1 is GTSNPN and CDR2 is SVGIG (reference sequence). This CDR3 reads CAWGGDRGTDTQYF. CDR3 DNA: TGTGCCTGGGGCGGGGACAGGGGGACAGATACGCAGTATTTT.

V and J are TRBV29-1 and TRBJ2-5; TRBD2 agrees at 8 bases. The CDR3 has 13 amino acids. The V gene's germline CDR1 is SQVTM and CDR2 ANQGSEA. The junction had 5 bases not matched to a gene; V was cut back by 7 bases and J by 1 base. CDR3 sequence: CSAPTSGQETQYF. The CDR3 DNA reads TGCAGCGCACCCACTAGCGGCCAAGAGACCCAGTACTTC.

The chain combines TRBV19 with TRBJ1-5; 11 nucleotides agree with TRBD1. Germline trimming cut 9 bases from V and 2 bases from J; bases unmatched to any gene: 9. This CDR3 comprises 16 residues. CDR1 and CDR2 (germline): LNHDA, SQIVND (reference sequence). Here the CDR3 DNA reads TGTGCCAGCCTCCCGGGACAGGGGGAAGGCAATCAGCCCCAGCATTTT. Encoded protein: CASLPGQGEGNQPQHF.

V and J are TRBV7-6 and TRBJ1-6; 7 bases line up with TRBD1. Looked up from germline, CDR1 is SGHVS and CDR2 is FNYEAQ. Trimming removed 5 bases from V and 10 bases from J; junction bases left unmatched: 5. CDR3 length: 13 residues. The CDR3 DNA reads TGTGCCAGCAGCACCCTACAGGGGTCACCCCTCCACTTT. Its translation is CASSTLQGSPLHF. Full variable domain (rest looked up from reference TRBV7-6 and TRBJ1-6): GAGVSQSPRYKVTKRGQDVALRCDPISGHVSLYWYRQALGQGPEFLTYFNYEAQQDKSGLPNDRFSAERPEGSISTLTIQRTEQRDSAMYRCASSTLQGSPLHFGNGTRLTVT.

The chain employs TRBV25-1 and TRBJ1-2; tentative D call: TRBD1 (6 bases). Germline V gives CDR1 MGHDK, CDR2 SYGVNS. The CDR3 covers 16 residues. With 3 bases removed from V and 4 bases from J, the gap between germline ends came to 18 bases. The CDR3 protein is CASSEGRGYKSYGYTF. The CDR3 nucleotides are TGTGCCAGCAGTGAGGGCAGGGGCTATAAAAGCTATGGCTACACCTTC.

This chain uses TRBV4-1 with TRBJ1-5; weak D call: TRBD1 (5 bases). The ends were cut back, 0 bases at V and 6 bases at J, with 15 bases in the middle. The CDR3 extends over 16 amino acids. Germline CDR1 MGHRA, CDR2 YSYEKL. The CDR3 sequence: CASSQDGGGGGQPQHF. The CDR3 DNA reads TGCGCCAGCAGCCAAGATGGGGGTGGGGGAGGTCAGCCCCAGCATTTT.

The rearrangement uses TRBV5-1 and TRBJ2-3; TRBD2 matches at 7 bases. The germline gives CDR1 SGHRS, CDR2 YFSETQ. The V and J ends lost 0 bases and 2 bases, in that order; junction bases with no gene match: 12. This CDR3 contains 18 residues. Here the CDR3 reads CASSLGGTPGLNTDTQYF. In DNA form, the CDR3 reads TGCGCCAGCAGCTTGGGCGGGACTCCGGGACTAAACACAGATACGCAGTATTTT.

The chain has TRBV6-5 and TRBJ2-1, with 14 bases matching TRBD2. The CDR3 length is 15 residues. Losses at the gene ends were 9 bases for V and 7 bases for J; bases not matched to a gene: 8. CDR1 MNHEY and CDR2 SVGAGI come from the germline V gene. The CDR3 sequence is CASNAGTSGRNEQFF. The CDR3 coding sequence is TGTGCCAGTAACGCGGGGACTAGCGGGAGAAATGAGCAGTTCTTC.

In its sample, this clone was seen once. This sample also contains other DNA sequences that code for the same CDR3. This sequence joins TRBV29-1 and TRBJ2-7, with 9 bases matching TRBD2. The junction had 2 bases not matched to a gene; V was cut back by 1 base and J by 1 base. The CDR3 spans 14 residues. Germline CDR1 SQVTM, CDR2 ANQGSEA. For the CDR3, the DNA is TGCAGCGTTGAAGGACTAGCGGATTCCTACGAGCAGTACTTC. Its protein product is CSVEGLADSYEQYF.

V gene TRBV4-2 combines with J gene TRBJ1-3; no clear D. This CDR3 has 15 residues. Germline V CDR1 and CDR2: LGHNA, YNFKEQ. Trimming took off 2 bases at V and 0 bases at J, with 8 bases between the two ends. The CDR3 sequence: CASSQNPRSGNTIYF. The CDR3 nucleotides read TGTGCCAGCAGCCAAAATCCTCGCTCTGGAAACACCATATATTTT.

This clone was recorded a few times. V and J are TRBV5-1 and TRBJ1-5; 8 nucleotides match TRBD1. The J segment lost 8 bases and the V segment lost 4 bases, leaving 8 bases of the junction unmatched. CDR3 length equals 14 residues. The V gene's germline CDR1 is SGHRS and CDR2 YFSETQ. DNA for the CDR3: TGCGCCAGCAGCCCTGGACAGGGAATGGAGCCCCAGCATTTT. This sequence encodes CASSPGQGMEPQHF.

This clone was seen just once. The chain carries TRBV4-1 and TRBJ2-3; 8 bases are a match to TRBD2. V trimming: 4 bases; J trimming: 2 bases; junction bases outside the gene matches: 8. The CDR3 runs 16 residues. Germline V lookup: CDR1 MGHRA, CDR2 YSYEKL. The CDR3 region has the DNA TGCGCCAGCAGCCTCAGGGCGACTAGCGACACAGATACGCAGTATTTT. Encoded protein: CASSLRATSDTDTQYF.

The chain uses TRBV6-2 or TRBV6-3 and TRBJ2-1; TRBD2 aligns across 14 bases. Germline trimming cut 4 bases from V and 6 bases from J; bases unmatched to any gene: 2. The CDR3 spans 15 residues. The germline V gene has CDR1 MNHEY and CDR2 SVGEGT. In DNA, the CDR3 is TGTGCCAGCAGTTGGGGGACTAGCGGGAGCAATGAGCAGTTCTTC. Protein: CASSWGTSGSNEQFF.

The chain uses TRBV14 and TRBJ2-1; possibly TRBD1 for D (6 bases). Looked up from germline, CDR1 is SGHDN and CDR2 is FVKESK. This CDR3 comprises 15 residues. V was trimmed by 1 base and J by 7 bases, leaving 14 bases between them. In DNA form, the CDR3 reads TGTGCCAGCAGCCAAGGTCAGGGGCGCAGGAATGAGCAGTTCTTC. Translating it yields CASSQGQGRRNEQFF.

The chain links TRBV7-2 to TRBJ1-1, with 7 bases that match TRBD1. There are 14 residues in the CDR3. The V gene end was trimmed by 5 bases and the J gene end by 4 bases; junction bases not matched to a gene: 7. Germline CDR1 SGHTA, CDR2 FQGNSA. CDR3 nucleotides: TGTGCCAGCAGCCCTCGACAGGGTCCCACTGAAGCTTTCTTT. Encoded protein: CASSPRQGPTEAFF.